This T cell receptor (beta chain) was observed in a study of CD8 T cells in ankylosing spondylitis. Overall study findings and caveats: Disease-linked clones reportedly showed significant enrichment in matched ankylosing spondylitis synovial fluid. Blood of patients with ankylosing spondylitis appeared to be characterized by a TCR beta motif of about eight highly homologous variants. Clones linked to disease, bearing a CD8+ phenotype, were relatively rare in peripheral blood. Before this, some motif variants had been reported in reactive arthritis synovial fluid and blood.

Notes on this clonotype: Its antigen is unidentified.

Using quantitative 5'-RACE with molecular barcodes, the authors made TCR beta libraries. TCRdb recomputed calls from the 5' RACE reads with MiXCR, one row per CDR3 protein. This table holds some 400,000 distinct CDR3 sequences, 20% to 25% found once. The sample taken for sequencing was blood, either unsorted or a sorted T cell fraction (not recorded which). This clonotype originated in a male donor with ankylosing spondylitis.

CDR3 in DNA: TGTGCCAGCAGTGGCAACAGGCGCTGGTGGGATACGCAGTATTTT. Translated, it gives CASSGNRRWWDTQYF. The chain combines TRBV28 with TRBJ2-3; TRBD1 might be the D (5 bases). V gave up 5 bases and J gave up 6 bases, with 18 bases separating them. The germline gives CDR1 MDHEN, CDR2 SYDVKM. This CDR3 has 15 amino acids.